These 23 T cell receptor beta chains were all obtained from the same sample, sequenced in a study of cytomegalovirus exposure and HLA in healthy donors. Researchers ran the PCR with 60 Vbeta and 13 Jbeta primers. Sequencing used immunoSEQ multiplex PCR; TCRdb keeps in-frame clones, though not all of them. The repertoire includes tens of thousands of clones, around 82% of them detected once, and around 5.9% sits in the top ten. Material: PBMCs. These receptors all come from a male donor in good health and CMV-seronegative.

The chain has TRBV6-4 and TRBJ1-1; weak D call: TRBD1 (6 bases). The V gene lost 6 bases and the J gene lost 5 bases, with 19 bases spanning the gap. This CDR3 spans 15 amino acids. Germline CDR1 and CDR2: MRHNA and SNTAGT. CDR3 DNA sequence: TGTGCCAGCAGCCGCCTAGGGGGGGGCCAGACTGAAGCTTTCTTT. It encodes CASSRLGGGQTEAFF.

The chain uses TRBV7-3 and TRBJ2-3; 9 bases agree with TRBD2. This CDR3 contains 14 residues. Germline loops: CDR1 SGHTA, CDR2 FQGTGA. The V segment lost 4 bases and the J segment 5 bases; nucleotides outside the gene matches: 4. CDR3 in DNA: TGTGCCAGCAGCTACGGACTAGCGAGAGATACGCAGTATTTT. It yields the protein CASSYGLARDTQYF.

The DNA of the CDR3 is TGCGCCAGCAGCATAACCGGACAGGGTAGGAATGAGCAGTTCTTC. This sequence encodes CASSITGQGRNEQFF. The chain couples TRBV5-1 to TRBJ2-1; 8 positions agree with TRBD1. J was trimmed by 7 bases and V by 4 bases; bases with no gene match: 10. The CDR3 runs to 15 residues. Germline CDR1 is SGHRS and CDR2 is YFSETQ.

In its sample, this clone was seen a few times. The rearrangement uses TRBV4-2 and TRBJ2-7, with 9 bases aligning to TRBD1. Germline lookup yields CDR1 LGHNA and CDR2 YNFKEQ. CDR3 length equals 16 residues. The V segment lost 0 bases and the J segment 8 bases; nucleotides outside the gene matches: 11. The DNA for the CDR3 is TGTGCCAGCAGCCAAGATATTGGGACAGGGTTAAGTAAGCAGTACTTC. It encodes CASSQDIGTGLSKQYF.

The sample holds a few counts of this clone. The J gene is TRBJ1-2, the V gene TRBV5-6; the D is unclear. Trimming pared 0 bases from V and 5 bases from J, leaving 11 bases between. CDR3 size: 14 residues. Germline CDR1 SGHDT, CDR2 YYEEEE. CDR3 nucleotides: TGTGCCAGCAGCTTGGCCCGCCCGAGGTATGGCTACACCTTC. Its translation is CASSLARPRYGYTF.

This sequence joins TRBV4-3 and TRBJ1-1; no reliable D call. Trimming took off 2 bases at V and 4 bases at J, with 14 bases between the two ends. This CDR3 has 15 residues. Germline-derived CDR1 and CDR2 are LGHNA and YSLEER. In DNA form, the CDR3 reads TGCGCCAGCAGCCAATTTTCACAGTTAGGCACTGAAGCTTTCTTT. This sequence encodes CASSQFSQLGTEAFF.

The rearrangement links TRBV5-5 to TRBJ1-6; no firm D call. Germline CDR1 SGHKS, CDR2 YYEKEE (reference sequence). Trimming removed 0 bases from V and 9 bases from J, with 10 bases in between. This CDR3 has 14 amino acids. CDR3 sequence reads: CASSLGRGASPLHF. DNA for the CDR3: TGTGCCAGCAGCTTGGGCAGAGGCGCTTCACCCCTCCACTTT.

This clone was detected only a few times. The chain uses TRBV27 and TRBJ1-4, with TRBD1 matching over 7 bases. CDR3 size: 16 residues. Germline trimming cut 6 bases from V and 6 bases from J; bases unmatched to any gene: 13. Germline V gene data show CDR1 as MNHEY and CDR2 as SMNVEV (reference sequence). CDR3 sequence (DNA): TGTGCCAGCAGGATTTCACAGGGGTCTTCAGATGAAAAACTGTTTTTT. Translated, it gives CASRISQGSSDEKLFF.

The V call is TRBV6-1, the J call TRBJ2-7; 7 bases line up with TRBD1. V lost 5 bases and J lost 3; bases outside the gene matches: 4. Germline V gene sequence: CDR1 MNHNS, CDR2 SASEGT. The CDR3 is 13 residues long. The CDR3 DNA sequence: TGTGCCAGCAGTCCGGGACAGAACTACGAGCAGTACTTC. This gives the protein CASSPGQNYEQYF.

This chain connects TRBV14 to TRBJ2-7, with D unclear. This CDR3 region has 16 residues. The V gene's germline CDR1 is SGHDN and CDR2 FVKESK. Trimming shortened V by 1 base and J by 2 bases, and 15 bases separated the two germline ends. The CDR3 reads CASSQGWNRIPYEQYF. DNA of the CDR3: TGTGCCAGCAGCCAAGGGTGGAACAGAATACCCTACGAGCAGTACTTC.

The chain's CDR3 is CASSEAQGGSYEQYF. In DNA, the CDR3 is TGTGCCAGCAGTGAAGCGCAGGGGGGATCCTACGAGCAGTACTTC. This chain joins TRBV6-1 and TRBJ2-7; tentative D call: TRBD1 (7 bases). Per the germline V gene, CDR1 is MNHNS and CDR2 is SASEGT. The CDR3 is made up of 15 amino acids. V lost 0 bases to trimming and J lost 1 base, with 10 bases between them.

The chain couples TRBV2 to TRBJ1-1; TRBD1 might be the D (5 bases). V was cut by 2 bases and J by 4 bases, with 11 bases left in between. Germline V CDR1 and CDR2: SNHLY, FYNNEI. There are 14 residues in the CDR3. This CDR3 reads CASSEYGGGTEAFF. CDR3 coding DNA: TGTGCCAGCAGTGAATACGGGGGAGGCACTGAAGCTTTCTTT.

The V gene is TRBV5-1, the J gene TRBJ1-2, with 8 bases matching TRBD1. Germline loops: CDR1 SGHRS, CDR2 YFSETQ. CDR3 length: 15 amino acids. The V and J ends lost 4 bases and 2 bases, in that order; junction bases with no gene match: 7. The CDR3 loop is CASSPGDRRNYGYTF. CDR3 DNA: TGCGCCAGCAGCCCTGGGGACAGGAGGAACTATGGCTACACCTTC.

V usage is TRBV7-9 and J usage is TRBJ1-2; D perhaps matches TRBD1 (5 bases). Trimming cost V 2 bases and J 1 base, with 8 bases left between them. Germline values: CDR1 SEHNR, CDR2 FQNEAQ (reference sequence). CDR3 length: 14 amino acids. CDR3 loop: CASSLWGDNYGYTF. DNA of the CDR3: TGTGCCAGCAGCTTATGGGGGGATAACTATGGCTACACCTTC. Drawing the rest from reference TRBV7-9 and TRBJ1-2, the complete variable domain is DTGVSQNPRHKITKRGQNVTFRCDPISEHNRLYWYRQTLGQGPEFLTYFQNEAQLEKSRLLSDRFSAERPKGSFSTLEIQRTEQGDSAMYLCASSLWGDNYGYTFGSGTRLTVV.

DNA for the CDR3: TGCGCCAGCAGCTCGACAGGGGTTTCGGGCACAGATACGCAGTATTTT. As protein: CASSSTGVSGTDTQYF. The V call is TRBV5-1, the J call TRBJ2-3, with 8 positions matching TRBD1. The junction had 7 bases not matched to a gene; V was cut back by 3 bases and J by 1 base. CDR1 SGHRS and CDR2 YFSETQ come from the germline V gene. This CDR3 region has 16 residues. Based on the CDR3 plus reference TRBV5-1 and TRBJ2-3, the full variable domain is KAGVTQTPRYLIKTRGQQVTLSCSPISGHRSVSWYQQTPGQGLQFLFEYFSETQRNKGNFPGRFSGRQFSNSRSEMNVSTLELGDSALYLCASSSTGVSGTDTQYFGPGTRLTVL.

The genes are TRBV5-1 and TRBJ1-1; D uncertain. CDR1 SGHRS and CDR2 YFSETQ come from the germline V gene. The CDR3 length is 18 residues. V lost 0 bases to trimming and J lost 5 bases, with 23 bases between them. CDR3 nucleotide sequence: TGCGCCAGCAGCTTGGCCGCCGCAGGTTCCATTCTTGGGACTGAAGCTTTCTTT. It codes for CASSLAAAGSILGTEAFF.

The chain combines TRBV6-5 with TRBJ2-7, with TRBD1 matching over 8 bases. This CDR3 is built from 14 residues. After removal of 5 bases from V and 4 bases from J, the junction contained 7 bases not matched to a gene. Germline V lookup: CDR1 MNHEY, CDR2 SVGAGI. The CDR3 nucleotides read TGTGCCAGCAGTGCGGGGCAGGGGGCTTACGAGCAGTACTTC. This codes for CASSAGQGAYEQYF.

There are a few counts of this clone. This sample includes further DNA sequences coding for the same CDR3. V usage is TRBV6-5 and J usage is TRBJ1-5; 7 bases fit TRBD1. Germline CDR1 reads MNHEY; CDR2 reads SVGAGI. The CDR3 has 15 amino acids. Trimming cost V 6 bases and J 0 bases; bases outside gene matches: 5. DNA for the CDR3: TGTGCCAGCAGACAACAGGGGCATAGCAATCAGCCCCAGCATTTT. Its protein is CASRQQGHSNQPQHF.

The chain combines TRBV9 with TRBJ1-2; TRBD1 aligns across 7 bases. Germline-derived CDR1 and CDR2 are SGDLS and YYNGEE. V shed 6 bases and J 6 bases; nucleotides not matched to a gene: 11. The CDR3 sequence is 14 residues long. The CDR3 region has the DNA TGTGCCAGCAATCAAGGGGACAGTTCCGATGGCTACACCTTC. Residues: CASNQGDSSDGYTF. Drawing the rest from reference TRBV9 and TRBJ1-2, the complete variable domain is DSGVTQTPKHLITATGQRVTLRCSPRSGDLSVYWYQQSLDQGLQFLIQYYNGEERAKGNILERFSAQQFPDLHSELNLSSLELGDSALYFCASNQGDSSDGYTFGSGTRLTVV.

There are a few counts of this clone. The chain is built from TRBV28 and TRBJ2-7; 9 nucleotides line up with TRBD1. After removal of 5 bases from V and 7 bases from J, the junction contained 9 bases not matched to a gene. The CDR3 has 14 amino acids. CDR1 is MDHEN and CDR2 is SYDVKM in the germline V gene. The CDR3 DNA reads TGTGCCAGCAGTAAAATACAGGGGGCGGAAGAGCAGTACTTC. Protein product: CASSKIQGAEEQYF.

This chain uses TRBV9 with TRBJ2-1; TRBD2 matches at 9 bases. Germline CDR1 SGDLS, CDR2 YYNGEE. The CDR3 totals 15 residues. The J segment lost 7 bases and the V segment lost 3 bases, leaving 8 bases of the junction unmatched. The CDR3 here is CASSAALAGPNEQFF. The CDR3 region has the DNA TGTGCCAGCAGCGCTGCCCTAGCGGGGCCTAATGAGCAGTTCTTC.

V and J are TRBV20-1 and TRBJ1-2, with no clear D. V lost 8 bases to trimming and J lost 7 bases, with 14 bases between them. The germline CDR1 and CDR2 sequences are DFQATT and SNEGSKA (reference sequence). The CDR3 has 11 residues. The CDR3 is CSPLEASGYTF. CDR3 nucleotide sequence: TGCAGTCCGCTAGAGGCGTCTGGCTACACCTTC.

This clone has just a few counts. This chain links TRBV5-6 with TRBJ2-5, with D unclear. Germline CDR1 reads SGHDT; CDR2 reads YYEEEE. CDR3 size: 15 residues. V lost 3 bases to trimming and J lost 3 bases, with 15 bases between them. The CDR3 region is CASSSLRVHEETQYF. The CDR3 bases are TGTGCCAGCAGCTCCCTCCGGGTGCACGAAGAGACCCAGTACTTC. The entire variable domain, with the rest obtained from reference TRBV5-6 and TRBJ2-5, is as follows: DAGVTQSPTHLIKTRGQQVTLRCSPKSGHDTVSWYQQALGQGPQFIFQYYEEEERQRGNFPDRFSGHQFPNYSSELNVNALLLGDSALYLCASSSLRVHEETQYFGPGTRLLVL.